This entry lists 20 T cell receptor beta chains sequenced from one sample in a study of CXCR3-negative and CXCR3-positive naive CD8 T cells. The authors prepared UMI-labeled TRB cDNA libraries by 5' RACE. TCRdb re-analyzed the 5' RACE reads; it lists each CDR3 protein once, without DNA. Its clone listing holds some 67,000 distinct CDR3 sequences. The material sequenced was naive CXCR3- CD8+ T cells from blood. The subset here: CD45RO-CCR7+CD27+CD95- naive CD8+ T cells lacking CXCR3 (TNR3-). Source of these receptors: a human donor in good health. Some clones in this sample may be carry-over from other donors' samples.

The CDR3 here is CASSLWAGGDEQYF. The chain joins TRBV5-1 to TRBJ2-7; no DNA is available, so the TRBD1 call from TCRdb remains unchecked. The V gene's germline CDR1 is SGHRS and CDR2 YFSETQ. The CDR3 consists of 14 residues.

V usage is TRBV7-9 and J usage is TRBJ1-2. This CDR3 has 14 residues. The V gene's germline CDR1 is SEHNR and CDR2 FQNEAQ (reference sequence). The CDR3 protein is CASSSDGFPYGYTF.

The rearrangement joins TRBV12-3 or TRBV12-4 to TRBJ2-4; TCRdb designates TRBD1, a call that cannot be tested without DNA. CDR3 length equals 16 residues. This chain's CDR3 is CASSLWQGGAKNIQYF.

The chain carries TRBV2 and TRBJ1-1. This CDR3 spans 15 amino acids. Per germline, CDR1 SNHLY and CDR2 FYNNEI. This CDR3 reads CASYSGNIMNTEAFF.

CDR3 sequence: CASSWGAPHEQYF. This rearrangement joins TRBV13 to TRBJ2-7. The CDR3 contains 13 residues. The germline gives CDR1 PRHDT, CDR2 FYEKMQ (reference sequence).

This chain joins TRBV29-1 and TRBJ2-7; TCRdb designates TRBD2, a call that cannot be tested without DNA. Germline V gene data show CDR1 as SQVTM and CDR2 as ANQGSEA. The CDR3 sequence is 14 residues long. This chain's CDR3 is CSVANSGRSYEQYF.

The chain is built from TRBV4-3 and TRBJ2-7; TCRdb calls TRBD2, which cannot be checked without DNA. The CDR3 is 15 amino acids. Germline V lookup: CDR1 LGHNA, CDR2 YSLEER. The CDR3 here is CASSQVGGGSYEQYF.

The chain joins TRBV15 to TRBJ2-5. This CDR3 has 13 residues. Germline values: CDR1 LNHNV, CDR2 YYDKDF (reference sequence). CDR3 region: CATSKGLRETQYF.

This chain uses TRBV20-1 with TRBJ2-7; TCRdb's assignment of TRBD2 cannot be checked, as there is no DNA. CDR1 and CDR2 from the germline V gene are DFQATT and SNEGSKA (reference sequence). The CDR3 length is 13 residues. CDR3 sequence reads: CSARELAAYEQYF.

The chain carries TRBV5-1 and TRBJ1-1; TCRdb outputs TRBD1, but without DNA this stays unchecked. CDR3 length equals 14 residues. Germline V gene lookup returns CDR1 SGHRS and CDR2 YFSETQ. The CDR3 is CASSADTGGTEAFF.

This sequence joins TRBV7-9 and TRBJ2-7; TCRdb's D gene call, TRBD1, goes unchecked for lack of DNA. The germline V gene encodes CDR1 SEHNR and CDR2 FQNEAQ (reference sequence). The CDR3 covers 14 residues. CDR3 residues: CASSLDLGRSEQYF. Based on the CDR3 plus reference TRBV7-9 and TRBJ2-7, the full variable domain is DTGVSQNPRHKITKRGQNVTFRCDPISEHNRLYWYRQTLGQGPEFLTYFQNEAQLEKSRLLSDRFSAERPKGSFSTLEIQRTEQGDSAMYLCASSLDLGRSEQYFGPGTRLTVT.

This chain links TRBV4-2 with TRBJ2-1. In germline, CDR1 is LGHNA, CDR2 YNFKEQ. The CDR3 runs 13 residues. CDR3 region: CASSQDLNNEQFF.

The rearrangement uses TRBV10-3 and TRBJ2-7; TCRdb returns TRBD2, unconfirmable since there is no DNA. This CDR3 region has 14 residues. The germline V gene has CDR1 ENHRY and CDR2 SYGVKD. The CDR3 region is CAIKDLAGGNEQYF.

This sequence joins TRBV28 and TRBJ2-1; lacking DNA, the TRBD1 call made by TCRdb goes unchecked. Germline V gives CDR1 MDHEN, CDR2 SYDVKM. The CDR3 covers 11 residues. CDR3: CASATQGEQFF. Full variable domain (missing parts from reference TRBV28 and TRBJ2-1): DVKVTQSSRYLVKRTGEKVFLECVQDMDHENMFWYRQDPGLGLRLIYFSYDVKMKEKGDIPEGYSVSREKKERFSLILESASTNQTSMYLCASATQGEQFFGPGTRLTVL.

The rearrangement links TRBV7-6 to TRBJ1-1; the TCRdb call, TRBD1, lacks DNA for checking. The CDR3 is 11 amino acids. The germline CDR1 and CDR2 sequences are SGHVS and FNYEAQ. CDR3 region: CASSLFGQVEF.

The genes are TRBV12-3 or TRBV12-4 and TRBJ1-2; TCRdb calls TRBD1, which cannot be checked without DNA. This CDR3 region has 13 residues. CDR3: CASSPPGYYGYTF.

This rearrangement joins TRBV30 to TRBJ2-7. The germline gives CDR1 GTSNPN, CDR2 SVGIG (reference sequence). The CDR3 has 13 residues. This CDR3 reads CAWSDQNSYEQYF. The full variable domain, with the rest looked up from reference TRBV30 and TRBJ2-7, is SQTIHQWPATLVQPVGSPLSLECTVEGTSNPNLYWYRQAAGRGLQLLFYSVGIGQISSEVPQNLSASRPQDRQFILSSKKLLLSDSGFYLCAWSDQNSYEQYFGPGTRLTVT.

V usage is TRBV4-1 and J usage is TRBJ1-1; there is no DNA to check the TCRdb D call of TRBD1. The CDR3 consists of 15 residues. Looked up from germline, CDR1 is MGHRA and CDR2 is YSYEKL. CDR3 sequence reads: CASSPSGGAGTEAFF.

This rearrangement joins TRBV9 to TRBJ2-7; TCRdb's D call of TRBD1 is untestable without DNA. The CDR3 contains 14 residues. Germline CDR1 SGDLS, CDR2 YYNGEE. This CDR3 is CASSVGGGAYEQYF.

The CDR3 here is CASSESRGAVWDATNEKLFF. The rearrangement uses TRBV13 and TRBJ1-4; the D gene TCRdb calls, TRBD1, cannot be checked with no DNA. The CDR3 has 20 amino acids. The germline V gene has CDR1 PRHDT and CDR2 FYEKMQ (reference sequence).